This T cell receptor (beta chain) was recorded in a study of response to subunit inactivated influenza vaccine. Study-level findings and limits: Each seasonal flu vaccination may recruit only limited new T cells, authors suggested.

A note on this clonotype: What it recognizes is unknown.

TCRdb processed the RT-PCR reads anew with MiXCR; each CDR3 protein has one entry. Among under 850,000 distinct CDR3 sequences listed, roughly 18% were seen once. This receptor was taken from a man aged 50 to 59 who received an inactivated influenza vaccine. This sample comprised PBMCs from blood, obtained 4 to 6 days after vaccination.

This CDR3 reads CASSLASLAGGPIADTQYF. CDR3 coding DNA: TGCGCCAGCAGCTTGGCCAGCCTAGCGGGAGGGCCTATCGCAGATACGCAGTATTTT. The gene calls are TRBV5-1 and TRBJ2-3, with TRBD2 identical over 12 bases. The CDR3 has 19 residues. The trim removed 0 bases at V and 4 bases at J, leaving 12 bases unmatched. Germline values: CDR1 SGHRS, CDR2 YFSETQ.